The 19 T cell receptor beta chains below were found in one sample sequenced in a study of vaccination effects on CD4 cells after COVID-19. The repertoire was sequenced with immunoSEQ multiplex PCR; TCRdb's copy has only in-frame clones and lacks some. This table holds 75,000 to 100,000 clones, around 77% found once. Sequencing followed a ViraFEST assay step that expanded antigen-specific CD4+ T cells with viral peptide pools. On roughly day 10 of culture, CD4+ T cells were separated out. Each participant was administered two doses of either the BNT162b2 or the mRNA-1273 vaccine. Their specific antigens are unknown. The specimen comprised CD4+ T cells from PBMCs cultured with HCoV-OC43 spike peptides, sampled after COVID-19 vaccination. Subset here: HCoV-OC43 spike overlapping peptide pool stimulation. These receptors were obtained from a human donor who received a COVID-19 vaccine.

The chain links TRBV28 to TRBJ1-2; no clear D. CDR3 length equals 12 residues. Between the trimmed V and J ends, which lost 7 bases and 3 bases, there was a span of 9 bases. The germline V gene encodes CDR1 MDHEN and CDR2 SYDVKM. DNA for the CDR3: TGTGCCAGCACCCCTCTCTACTATGGCTACACCTTC. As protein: CASTPLYYGYTF.

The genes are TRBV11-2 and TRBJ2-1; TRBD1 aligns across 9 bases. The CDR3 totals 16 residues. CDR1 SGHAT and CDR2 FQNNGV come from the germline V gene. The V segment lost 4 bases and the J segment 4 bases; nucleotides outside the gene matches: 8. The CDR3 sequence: CASSSPGTGSYNEQFF. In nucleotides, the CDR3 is TGTGCCAGCAGCTCTCCCGGGACAGGGTCATACAATGAGCAGTTCTTC.

CDR3 in DNA: TGCGCCAGCAGCTTGGTGCAACGCACAGATACGCAGTATTTT. Protein product: CASSLVQRTDTQYF. The V call is TRBV5-1, the J call TRBJ2-3; no firm D call. The CDR3 totals 14 residues. Trimming stripped 0 bases from V and 1 base from J, with 6 bases between. Per the germline V gene, CDR1 is SGHRS and CDR2 is YFSETQ.

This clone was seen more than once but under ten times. CDR3 sequence reads: CASSSPGQGQETQYF. CDR3 DNA: TGTGCCAGCAGCTCACCTGGACAGGGCCAAGAGACCCAGTACTTC. The chain couples TRBV5-4 to TRBJ2-5, with TRBD1 matching over 8 bases. Losses at the gene ends were 3 bases for V and 1 base for J; bases not matched to a gene: 5. The germline V gene encodes CDR1 SGHNT and CDR2 YYREEE (reference sequence). The CDR3 loop spans 15 amino acids.

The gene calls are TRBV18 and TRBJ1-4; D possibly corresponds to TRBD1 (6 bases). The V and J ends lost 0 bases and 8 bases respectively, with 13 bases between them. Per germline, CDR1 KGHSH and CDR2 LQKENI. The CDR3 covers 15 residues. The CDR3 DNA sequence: TGTGCCAGCTCACCACCTTCCCTAAGGGGGGAAAAACTGTTTTTT. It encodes CASSPPSLRGEKLFF.

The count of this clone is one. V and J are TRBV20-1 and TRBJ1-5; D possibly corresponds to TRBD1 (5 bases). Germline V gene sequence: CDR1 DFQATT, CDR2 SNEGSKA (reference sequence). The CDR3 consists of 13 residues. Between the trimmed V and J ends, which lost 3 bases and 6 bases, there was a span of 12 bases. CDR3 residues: CSASPGGGQPQHF. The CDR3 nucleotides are TGCAGTGCTAGTCCAGGTGGGGGTCAGCCCCAGCATTTT.

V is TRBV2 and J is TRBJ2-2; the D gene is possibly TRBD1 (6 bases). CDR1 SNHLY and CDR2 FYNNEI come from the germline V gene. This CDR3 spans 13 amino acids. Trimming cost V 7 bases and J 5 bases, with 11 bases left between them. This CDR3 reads CASNPQGTGELFF. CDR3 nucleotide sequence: TGTGCCAGCAACCCCCAGGGGACCGGGGAGCTGTTTTTT.

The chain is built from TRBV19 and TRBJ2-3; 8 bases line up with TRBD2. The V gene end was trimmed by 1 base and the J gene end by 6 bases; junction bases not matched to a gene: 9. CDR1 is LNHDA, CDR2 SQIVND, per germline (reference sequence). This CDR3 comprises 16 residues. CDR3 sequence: CASSIGRGGGGDTQYF. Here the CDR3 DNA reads TGTGCCAGTAGTATAGGACGGGGGGGCGGCGGGGATACGCAGTATTTT.

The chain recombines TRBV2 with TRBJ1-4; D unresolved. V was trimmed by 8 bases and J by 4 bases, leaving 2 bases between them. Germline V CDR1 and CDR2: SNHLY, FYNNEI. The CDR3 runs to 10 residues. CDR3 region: CASGNEKLFF. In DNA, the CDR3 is TGTGCCAGCGGTAATGAAAAACTGTTTTTT.

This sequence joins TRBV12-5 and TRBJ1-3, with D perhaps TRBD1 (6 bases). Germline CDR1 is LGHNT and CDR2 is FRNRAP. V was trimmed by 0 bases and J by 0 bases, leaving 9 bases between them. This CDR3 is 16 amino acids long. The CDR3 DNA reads TGTGCTAGTGGTTTGGTACTGGACAGCTCTGGAAACACCATATATTTT. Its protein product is CASGLVLDSSGNTIYF.

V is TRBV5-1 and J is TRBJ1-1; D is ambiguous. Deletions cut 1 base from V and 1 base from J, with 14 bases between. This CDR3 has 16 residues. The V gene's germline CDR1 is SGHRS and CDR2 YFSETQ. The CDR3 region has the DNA TGCGCCAGCAGCTTGTTCAAGGACTTGTCGAACACTGAAGCTTTCTTT. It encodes CASSLFKDLSNTEAFF.

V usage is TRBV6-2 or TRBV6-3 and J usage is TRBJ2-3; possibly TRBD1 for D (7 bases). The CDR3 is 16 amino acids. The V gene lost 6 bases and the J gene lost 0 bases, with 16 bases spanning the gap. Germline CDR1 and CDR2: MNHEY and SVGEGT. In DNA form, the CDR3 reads TGTGCCAGCAGCCCCACCTCAGGGGGGAGCACAGATACGCAGTATTTT. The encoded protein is CASSPTSGGSTDTQYF.

The CDR3, as DNA: TGTGCCAGCAGCTCCTACAATGAGCAGTTCTTC. Translating it yields CASSSYNEQFF. The J gene is TRBJ2-1, the V gene TRBV12-3 or TRBV12-4; D unresolved. The CDR3 length is 11 residues. V dropped 6 bases and J dropped 0 bases, with 0 bases sitting between them.

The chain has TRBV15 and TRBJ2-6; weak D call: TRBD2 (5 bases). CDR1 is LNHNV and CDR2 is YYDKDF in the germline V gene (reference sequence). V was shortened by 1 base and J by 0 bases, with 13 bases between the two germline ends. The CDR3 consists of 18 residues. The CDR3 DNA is TGTGCCACCAGCAGAGGCGGGCCAACGCGCTCTGGGGCCAACGTCCTGACTTTC. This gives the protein CATSRGGPTRSGANVLTF.

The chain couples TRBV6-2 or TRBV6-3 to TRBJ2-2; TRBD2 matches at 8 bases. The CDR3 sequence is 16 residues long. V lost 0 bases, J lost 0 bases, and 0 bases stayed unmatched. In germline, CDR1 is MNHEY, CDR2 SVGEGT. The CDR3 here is CASSYSRGANTGELFF. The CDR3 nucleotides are TGTGCCAGCAGTTACTCGCGGGGGGCGAACACCGGGGAGCTGTTTTTT.

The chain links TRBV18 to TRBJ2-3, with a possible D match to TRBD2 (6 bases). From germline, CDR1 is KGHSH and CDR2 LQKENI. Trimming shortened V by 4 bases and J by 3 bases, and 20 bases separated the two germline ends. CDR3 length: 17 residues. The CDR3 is CASSLSPRSLATDTQYF. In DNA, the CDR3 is TGTGCCAGCTCACTCAGTCCGCGGTCACTAGCAACAGATACGCAGTATTTT.

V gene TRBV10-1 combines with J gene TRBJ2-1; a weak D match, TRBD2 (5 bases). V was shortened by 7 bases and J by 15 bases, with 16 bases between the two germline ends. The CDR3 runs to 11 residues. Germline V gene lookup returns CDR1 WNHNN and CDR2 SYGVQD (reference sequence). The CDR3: CASTNGVYWFF. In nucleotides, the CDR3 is TGCGCCAGCACTAACGGGGTTTATTGGTTCTTC.

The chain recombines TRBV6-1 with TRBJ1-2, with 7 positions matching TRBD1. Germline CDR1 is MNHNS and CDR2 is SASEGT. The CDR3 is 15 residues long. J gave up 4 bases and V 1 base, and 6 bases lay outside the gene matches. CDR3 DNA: TGTGCCAGCAGTGAAGGAGTAGACAGGGTCTATGGCTACACCTTC. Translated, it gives CASSEGVDRVYGYTF.

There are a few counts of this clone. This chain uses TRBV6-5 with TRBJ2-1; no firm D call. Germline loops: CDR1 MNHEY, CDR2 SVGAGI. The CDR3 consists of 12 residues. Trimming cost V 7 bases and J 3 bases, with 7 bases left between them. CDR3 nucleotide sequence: TGTGCCAGCACGGCTATCTACAATGAGCAGTTCTTC. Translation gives CASTAIYNEQFF.